Described below is a single T cell receptor beta chain sequence and its context. This sample was included in a study of blood T cell repertoires in COVID-19. Background on the study: Some COVID-19 samples were acute and others convalescent; all came from the United States, Italy and Spain. PBMCs, B-cell-depleted T cells, or T cells provided the cDNA or gDNA that made up the material.

The CDR3 is 14 amino acids. Per the germline V gene, CDR1 is SGDLS and CDR2 is YYNGEE. J gave up 7 bases and V 2 bases, and 4 bases lay outside the gene matches. Here immunoSEQ multiplex PCR was the method, and the copy in TCRdb shows in-frame clones only, minus some. The sample yields some 200,000 clones, around nine tenths seen once. This sequence originates from a woman under 30 who had recovered from COVID-19. The chain links TRBV9 to TRBJ2-3; 10 nucleotides agree with TRBD2. The sample consisted of peripheral blood. The CDR3 DNA is TGTGCCAGCAGCGTTGGACTAGCGGAAAATACGCAGTATTTT. It yields the protein CASSVGLAENTQYF.